One and the same sample provided the 3 T cell receptor beta chains below, sequenced in a study of CD4+ T cells in melanoma. TCRdb keeps only in-frame clones here, not all; method: immunoSEQ multiplex PCR. The table includes roughly 120,000 clones, 92% detected once. The sequencing input was peripheral blood. The receptors come from a human donor with melanoma.

This clone was detected once. V and J are TRBV5-1 and TRBJ2-7; D unclear. CDR3 length: 14 residues. CDR1 is SGHRS and CDR2 is YFSETQ in the germline V gene. V was trimmed by 5 bases and J by 0 bases, leaving 12 bases between them. The CDR3 region is CASRTDTDSYEQYF. For the CDR3, the DNA is TGCGCCAGCAGAACCGACACCGACTCCTACGAGCAGTACTTC.

The count of this clone is one. The V call is TRBV7-2, the J call TRBJ2-1, with a tentative D call TRBD2 (6 bases). The CDR3 extends over 15 amino acids. From germline, CDR1 is SGHTA and CDR2 FQGNSA. Deletions cut 3 bases from V and 1 base from J, with 10 bases between. CDR3 protein: CASSFIGSSYNEQFF. CDR3 in DNA: TGTGCCAGCAGCTTCATCGGGAGTTCCTACAATGAGCAGTTCTTC.

The V gene is TRBV18, the J gene TRBJ2-7; 10 bases are a match to TRBD2. The CDR3 contains 18 residues. From germline, CDR1 is KGHSH and CDR2 LQKENI. Trimming took 5 bases from V and 2 from J; bases not matched to a gene: 15. The CDR3 DNA is TGTGCCAGCTCATCATCCCCCGGAACTAGCGGGACCCCCTACGAGCAGTACTTC. It encodes CASSSSPGTSGTPYEQYF. The full variable domain, with the rest looked up from reference TRBV18 and TRBJ2-7, is NAGVMQNPRHLVRRRGQEARLRCSPMKGHSHVYWYRQLPEEGLKFMVYLQKENIIDESGMPKERFSAEFPKEGPSILRIQQVVRGDSAAYFCASSSSPGTSGTPYEQYFGPGTRLTVT.